Listed here are 2 T cell receptor beta chains from one sample, sequenced in a study of OX40 agonist ivuxolimab in advanced cancers. TCRdb keeps only in-frame clones here, not all; method: immunoSEQ multiplex PCR. The table has approximately 92,000 clones, approximately 94% seen once. The sample was CD4+ or CD8+ T cells sorted from blood, taken in a trial of the OX40 agonist ivuxolimab. These receptors were obtained from an adult with an advanced solid tumor such as melanoma, head and neck, liver or kidney cancer.

The rearrangement joins TRBV5-1 to TRBJ1-1, with D perhaps matching TRBD1 (5 bases). This CDR3 has 12 residues. Germline V gene lookup returns CDR1 SGHRS and CDR2 YFSETQ. V was trimmed by 5 bases and J by 11 bases, leaving 16 bases between them. CDR3 sequence: CASRDQGGVAFF. CDR3 nucleotide sequence: TGCGCCAGCAGGGACCAGGGCGGTGTTGCTTTCTTT.

This chain uses TRBV2 with TRBJ1-1; a possible D gene is TRBD1 (6 bases). The germline V gene encodes CDR1 SNHLY and CDR2 FYNNEI. V was shortened by 2 bases and J by 8 bases, with 9 bases between the two germline ends. This CDR3 contains 12 residues. CDR3 region: CASSETTGEAFF. In DNA, the CDR3 is TGTGCCAGCAGTGAAACGACAGGAGAAGCTTTCTTT.